Below, one T cell receptor beta chain is given with its context. The antigen remains unidentified. The V gene lost 2 bases and the J gene lost 3 bases, with 31 bases spanning the gap. The CDR3 covers 22 residues. The germline V gene encodes CDR1 MNHNY and CDR2 SVGAGI (reference sequence). These data originate in a study of T cell repertoires in cytomegalovirus infection. Study-level findings and limits: In two of eight donors, the top clonotype was HLA-C-restricted CMV-specific. Frequencies of public TCR beta families were cumulated, and this identified carriers of CMV plus the relevant HLA.

In TCRdb, the reads were re-called with MiXCR into one record per CDR3 protein. Of 110,000 or so distinct CDR3 sequences listed, over 30% are singletons. The sample consisted of CD8+ T cells from cultured PBMCs, taken from culture after CMV antigen stimulation. The chain uses TRBV6-6 and TRBJ1-4; weak D call: TRBD1 (6 bases). The TCR sequence derives from a human donor in good health (CMV status not recorded). Some clones in this sample may be carry-over from other donors' samples. The CDR3 protein is CASSYRDHRRTATFGANEKLFF. CDR3 sequence (DNA): TGTGCCAGCAGTTACCGCGACCATCGCAGGACAGCGACGTTCGGGGCTAATGAAAAACTGTTTTTT.